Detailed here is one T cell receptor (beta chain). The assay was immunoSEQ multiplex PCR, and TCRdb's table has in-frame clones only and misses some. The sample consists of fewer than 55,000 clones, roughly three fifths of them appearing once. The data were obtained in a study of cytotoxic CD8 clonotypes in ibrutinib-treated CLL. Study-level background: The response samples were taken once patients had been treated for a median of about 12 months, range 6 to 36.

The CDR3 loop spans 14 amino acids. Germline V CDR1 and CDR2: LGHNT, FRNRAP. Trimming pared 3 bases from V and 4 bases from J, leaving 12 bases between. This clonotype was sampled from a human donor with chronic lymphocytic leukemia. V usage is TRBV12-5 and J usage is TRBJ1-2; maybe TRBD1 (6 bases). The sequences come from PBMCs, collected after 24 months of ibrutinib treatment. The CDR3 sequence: CASGFRDTLYGYTF. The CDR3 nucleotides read TGTGCTAGTGGTTTTAGGGACACCCTCTATGGCTACACCTTC.